Reported below is one TCR beta chain. Trimming at V came to 2 bases and at J to 4 bases, leaving 7 bases not matched to a gene. Germline V lookup: CDR1 KGHSH, CDR2 LQKENI. The CDR3 is 16 residues long. The sample comes from a study of blood T cell repertoires in COVID-19. Original methodology: Researchers report that nucleated cell counts were estimated from reference gene primer amplification. TCRdb keeps only in-frame clones here, not all; method: immunoSEQ multiplex PCR. V and J calls and clone size follow that table, whereas D and trimming were derived from the DNA. Here the sample spans about 190,000 clones, 65% to 85% being singletons.

The sequenced sample consisted of peripheral blood. The rearrangement links TRBV18 to TRBJ1-3; 8 nucleotides line up with TRBD1. This receptor was identified in a man in his fifties or sixties with active or convalescent COVID-19. CDR3 sequence (DNA): TGTGCCAGCTCACCAATCCGACAGGGGACCGGAAACACCATATATTTT. Its protein product is CASSPIRQGTGNTIYF.